Presented here are 28 T cell receptor beta chains from one specimen sequenced in a study of blood T cells in healthy people across ages. The second PCR ran about 7 to 12 cycles with a sample-barcoded 5' primer and J-beta primers. MiXCR, applied by TCRdb to the 5' RACE reads, yields one record per CDR3 protein. The sample yields about 1.5 million distinct CDR3 sequences, approximately 40% seen once. Sequencing was performed on blood. These receptors were taken from a woman aged 18-29 years in good health.

This clonotype was picked up a small number of times. V gene TRBV4-1 combines with J gene TRBJ2-7; the match to TRBD1 covers 7 bases. The CDR3 is 19 residues long. V lost 2 bases and J lost 6; bases outside the gene matches: 22. Germline lookup yields CDR1 MGHRA and CDR2 YSYEKL. CDR3 DNA sequence: TGCGCCAGCAGCCAACCCCGGACAGGATCTTCCCACTCGGGGAGCGAGCAGTACTTC. Translated: CASSQPRTGSSHSGSEQYF.

In its sample, this clonotype was seen a few times. The J gene is TRBJ2-7, the V gene TRBV2, with a possible D match to TRBD2 (5 bases). Trimming took off 6 bases at V and 3 bases at J, with 12 bases between the two ends. From germline, CDR1 is SNHLY and CDR2 FYNNEI. There are 13 residues in the CDR3. The CDR3 loop is CASRQGLLYEQYF. CDR3 DNA: TGTGCCAGCAGGCAAGGACTCCTCTACGAGCAGTACTTC. The full variable domain, completed using reference TRBV2 and TRBJ2-7, is EPEVTQTPSHQVTQMGQEVILRCVPISNHLYFYWYRQILGQKVEFLVSFYNNEISEKSEIFDDQFSVERPDGSNFTLKIRSTKLEDSAMYFCASRQGLLYEQYFGPGTRLTVT.

The V and J genes are TRBV7-2 and TRBJ2-1; D is perhaps TRBD1 or TRBD2 (5 bases each). Per the germline V gene, CDR1 is SGHTA and CDR2 is FQGNSA. Trimming pared 1 base from V and 7 bases from J, leaving 8 bases between. The CDR3 contains 13 residues. CDR3: CASSLVWGNEQFF. CDR3 DNA: TGTGCCAGCAGCTTAGTCTGGGGGAATGAGCAGTTCTTC.

The V gene is TRBV12-3 or TRBV12-4, the J gene TRBJ2-3, with 10 positions matching TRBD2. CDR3 length: 15 residues. V gave up 7 bases and J gave up 7 bases; unmatched junction bases: 11. The CDR3 DNA sequence: TGTGCCAGCACTAGTAGCGGGAGGCTAAGGAATACGCAGTATTTT. Translation gives CASTSSGRLRNTQYF.

This clonotype was picked up a small number of times. The gene calls are TRBV20-1 and TRBJ1-2; D not certain. The CDR3 runs 13 residues. CDR1 is DFQATT, CDR2 SNEGSKA, per germline (reference sequence). Trimming removed 5 bases at V and 1 base at J, with 11 bases between. CDR3 DNA sequence: TGCAGTGCTGCCCCGGCGGTTAACTATGGCTACACCTTC. It encodes CSAAPAVNYGYTF.

CDR3 nucleotide sequence: TGTGCCAGCAGTGCCCTAACAGGGACTAATCAGCCCCAGCATTTT. This gives the protein CASSALTGTNQPQHF. The rearrangement links TRBV2 to TRBJ1-5, with D possibly matching TRBD1 (6 bases). In germline, CDR1 is SNHLY, CDR2 FYNNEI. This CDR3 has 15 residues. The germline V and J ends were trimmed by 4 bases and 4 bases, with 14 bases remaining between them. Complete variable domain (other parts from reference TRBV2 and TRBJ1-5): EPEVTQTPSHQVTQMGQEVILRCVPISNHLYFYWYRQILGQKVEFLVSFYNNEISEKSEIFDDQFSVERPDGSNFTLKIRSTKLEDSAMYFCASSALTGTNQPQHFGDGTRLSIL.

The genes are TRBV20-1 and TRBJ1-4; D is possibly TRBD1 (6 bases). This CDR3 has 18 amino acids. Between the trimmed V and J ends, which lost 5 bases and 2 bases, there was a span of 24 bases. Germline-derived CDR1 and CDR2 are DFQATT and SNEGSKA (reference sequence). CDR3 nucleotide sequence: TGCAGTGCTCCTACTTTAAGACAGGAGGGAGAGACTAATGAAAAACTGTTTTTT. Translation: CSAPTLRQEGETNEKLFF.

The sample holds a few counts of this clonotype. The chain has TRBV7-8 and TRBJ2-5, with D possibly TRBD1 on 5 matching bases. CDR1 SGHVS and CDR2 FQNEAQ come from the germline V gene. CDR3 size: 16 residues. The V end lost 5 bases, the J end lost 0 bases, and 16 bases lay between the germline ends. CDR3 protein: CASSAVSRVNQETQYF. In DNA form, the CDR3 reads TGTGCCAGCAGCGCAGTCTCCAGGGTGAACCAAGAGACCCAGTACTTC.

V and J are TRBV28 and TRBJ2-7, with a tentative D call TRBD2 (6 bases). The germline gives CDR1 MDHEN, CDR2 SYDVKM. The CDR3 is 16 amino acids. The germline V and J ends were trimmed by 7 bases and 2 bases, with 21 bases remaining between them. The CDR3 nucleotides read TGTGCCAGCAATTCTTTCGGGGGTGGCAAAACCTACGAGCAGTACTTC. It translates to CASNSFGGGKTYEQYF.

This clonotype was detected a few times. The chain employs TRBV6-2 or TRBV6-3 and TRBJ2-1; D perhaps matches TRBD1 (6 bases). V dropped 7 bases and J dropped 7 bases, with 14 bases sitting between them. Germline CDR1 and CDR2: MNHEY and SVGEGT. This CDR3 has 13 amino acids. The CDR3 spells CASITETGNEQFF. The CDR3 coding sequence is TGTGCCAGCATTACGGAAACAGGGAATGAGCAGTTCTTC.

This clonotype was observed a handful of times. The chain couples TRBV20-1 to TRBJ2-1; 7 bases match TRBD1. The tail of the sequence fits TRBJ2-7 better, so the J call may be wrong. Germline V gene data show CDR1 as DFQATT and CDR2 as SNEGSKA (reference sequence). The CDR3 extends over 16 amino acids. In nucleotides, the CDR3 is TGCAGTGCTAGAGATCAGGGGGAGACCTCCTACAATGAGCAGTACTTC. Encoded protein: CSARDQGETSYNEQYF.

The chain employs TRBV5-1 and TRBJ2-5; D is unresolved. Trimming removed 3 bases from V and 2 bases from J, with 17 bases in between. CDR1 and CDR2 from the germline V gene are SGHRS and YFSETQ. There are 16 residues in the CDR3. CDR3 region: CASSWGNRSIQETQYF. DNA for the CDR3: TGCGCCAGCAGCTGGGGAAATAGGTCGATACAAGAGACCCAGTACTTC. The whole variable domain, filled in from reference TRBV5-1 and TRBJ2-5, reads KAGVTQTPRYLIKTRGQQVTLSCSPISGHRSVSWYQQTPGQGLQFLFEYFSETQRNKGNFPGRFSGRQFSNSRSEMNVSTLELGDSALYLCASSWGNRSIQETQYFGPGTRLLVL.

This clonotype was seen more than once but under ten times. The chain recombines TRBV27 with TRBJ2-3, with 15 bases that match TRBD2. This CDR3 region has 18 residues. Germline CDR1 reads MNHEY; CDR2 reads SMNVEV (reference sequence). After removal of 9 bases from V and 2 bases from J, the junction contained 12 bases not matched to a gene. CDR3: CASRPGLAGGGITDTQYF. CDR3 nucleotides: TGTGCCAGTCGACCGGGACTAGCGGGGGGAGGGATCACAGATACGCAGTATTTT.

CDR3 residues: CASSLSLPGGAQETQYF. Written as DNA, the CDR3 is TGTGCCAGCAGTTTGTCCCTCCCCGGCGGCGCGCAAGAGACCCAGTACTTC. The chain uses TRBV2 and TRBJ2-7; D is uncertain. The DNA end is more similar to TRBJ2-5, so the J call may be wrong. Germline assignment: CDR1 SNHLY and CDR2 FYNNEI. CDR3 length: 17 amino acids.

The rearrangement uses TRBV20-1 and TRBJ2-1, with D possibly matching TRBD2 (6 bases). V was cut by 4 bases and J by 8 bases, with 21 bases left in between. The CDR3 length is 15 residues. Germline CDR1 and CDR2: DFQATT and SNEGSKA (reference sequence). The DNA for the CDR3 is TGCAGTGCTACCGGACTACGAGTAGGGTCCGATGAGCAGTTCTTC. Amino acid sequence: CSATGLRVGSDEQFF.

The J gene is TRBJ1-2, the V gene TRBV27; 9 bases map to TRBD1. CDR3 length: 17 residues. Germline V CDR1 and CDR2: MNHEY, SMNVEV (reference sequence). V lost 5 bases to trimming and J lost 4 bases; unmatched junction nucleotides: 14. This chain's CDR3 is CASSQIPPGQGPYGYTF. The CDR3 DNA sequence: TGTGCCAGCAGTCAAATACCCCCGGGACAGGGCCCCTATGGCTACACCTTC.

This clonotype was counted ten times or more. This chain links TRBV5-1 with TRBJ2-7, with 7 bases lining up with TRBD1. The CDR3 has 14 residues. Germline V gene data show CDR1 as SGHRS and CDR2 as YFSETQ. With 0 bases clipped from V and 1 base from J, the junction kept 1 base outside the gene matches. Here the CDR3 reads CASSLAGQSYEQYF. The CDR3 coding sequence is TGCGCCAGCAGCTTGGCGGGACAGTCCTACGAGCAGTACTTC.

The gene calls are TRBV5-1 and TRBJ2-2; D may be TRBD1 (5 bases). The CDR3 extends over 15 amino acids. Trimming removed 5 bases at V and 1 base at J, with 12 bases between. Germline V gene sequence: CDR1 SGHRS, CDR2 YFSETQ. Written as DNA, the CDR3 is TGCGCCAGCAGAGGTTTAGGGGAGAACACCGGGGAGCTGTTTTTT. Translation gives CASRGLGENTGELFF.

This clonotype was counted between two and nine times. The genes are TRBV12-3 or TRBV12-4 and TRBJ1-5; the D gene is possibly TRBD1 (6 bases). The CDR3 is 13 amino acids. The germline V and J ends were trimmed by 5 bases and 7 bases, with 12 bases remaining between them. DNA for the CDR3: TGTGCCAGCAGTCCACAGGGAGGGCAGCCCCAGCATTTT. Translated: CASSPQGGQPQHF.

This clonotype was counted only a few times. The genes are TRBV14 and TRBJ1-2; TRBD1 aligns across 10 bases. The junction had 10 bases not matched to a gene; V was cut back by 4 bases and J by 11 bases. This CDR3 is 14 amino acids long. Germline V lookup: CDR1 SGHDN, CDR2 FVKESK. CDR3 sequence reads: CASSPTGQGKGYTF. The CDR3 bases are TGTGCCAGCAGCCCTACGGGACAGGGGAAGGGGTACACCTTC.

J is TRBJ2-5 and V is TRBV10-2; D assignment may be TRBD1 or TRBD2 (5 bases each). Germline V gene data show CDR1 as WSHSY and CDR2 as SAAADI. The CDR3 covers 15 residues. Trimming pared 0 bases from V and 11 bases from J, leaving 19 bases between. CDR3: CASSESGDGYNEQYF. The CDR3 nucleotides read TGCGCCAGCAGTGAGTCGGGGGACGGCTACAATGAGCAGTACTTC.

The gene calls are TRBV5-5 and TRBJ1-6; no clear D. The CDR3 is made up of 15 amino acids. Looked up from germline, CDR1 is SGHKS and CDR2 is YYEKEE (reference sequence). Deletions cut 0 bases from V and 7 bases from J, with 11 bases between. As DNA, the CDR3 is TGTGCCAGCAGCTTGGAGGGATCGCGAAATTCACCCCTCCACTTT. Protein: CASSLEGSRNSPLHF.

The chain combines TRBV10-3 with TRBJ1-1; no clear D. The ends were cut back, 8 bases at V and 5 bases at J, with 18 bases in the middle. The CDR3 is made up of 14 amino acids. CDR1 is ENHRY, CDR2 SYGVKD, per germline. DNA for the CDR3: TGTGCCATCGCTGATCGGACTTCCCAAACTGAAGCTTTCTTT. Amino acids: CAIADRTSQTEAFF.

V gene TRBV20-1 combines with J gene TRBJ2-3, with 8 bases that match TRBD2. Germline loops: CDR1 DFQATT, CDR2 SNEGSKA (reference sequence). The CDR3 is 14 amino acids. V lost 5 bases and J lost 3; bases outside the gene matches: 7. CDR3 protein: CSARSGRSTDTQYF. Here the CDR3 DNA reads TGCAGTGCTCGCAGCGGGAGAAGTACAGATACGCAGTATTTT.

Many counts were recorded for this clonotype. V and J are TRBV4-1 and TRBJ2-7; TRBD2 is a possible D gene (6 bases). CDR3 length: 11 amino acids. V lost 6 bases to trimming and J lost 11 bases, with 14 bases between them. CDR1 is MGHRA and CDR2 is YSYEKL in the germline V gene. The CDR3 protein is CASSPQPGEYF. The CDR3 DNA reads TGCGCCAGCAGTCCTCAACCGGGGGAGTACTTC.

This clonotype was recorded a few times. The chain couples TRBV4-1 to TRBJ2-7, with 8 bases aligning to TRBD1. Trimming cost V 0 bases and J 0 bases; bases outside gene matches: 7. The CDR3 has 17 amino acids. Germline loops: CDR1 MGHRA, CDR2 YSYEKL. As DNA, the CDR3 is TGCGCCAGCAGCCAAGACGCGGACAGGGTCCTCTCCTACGAGCAGTACTTC. Its protein product is CASSQDADRVLSYEQYF.

V usage is TRBV4-2 and J usage is TRBJ2-2; the D gene is possibly TRBD2 (5 bases). The CDR3 has 16 amino acids. Trimming stripped 4 bases from V and 1 base from J, with 13 bases between. From germline, CDR1 is LGHNA and CDR2 YNFKEQ. The CDR3 nucleotides read TGTGCCAGCAGCCCCCTCGGGGAGCGGAACACCGGGGAGCTGTTTTTT. This codes for CASSPLGERNTGELFF.

Notes on this clonotype: Given a much more abundant clone one base away, this may be a read error. V usage is TRBV15 and J usage is TRBJ2-7; no clear D. The closer fit of TRBJ2-4 to the DNA end suggests the J call may be wrong. The CDR3 length is 16 residues. Germline V CDR1 and CDR2: LNHNV, YYDKDF (reference sequence). The CDR3 coding sequence is TGTGCCACCAGCAGAGAAAGGGATGTAGCCAAAAACATTCAGTACTTC. It encodes CATSRERDVAKNIQYF.